This is a list of T cell receptor beta chains from one sample in a study of beta chain features in type 1 diabetes. The assay was immunoSEQ multiplex PCR, and TCRdb's table has in-frame clones only and misses some. The table has around 360,000 clones, approximately 12% seen once. Material: naive CD4+ T cells from blood. These receptor sequences come from a woman aged 18 to 35 with type 1 diabetes. Both conserved end residues are part of each CDR3. A D gene is named only where the DNA matches it firmly. Some rows mark clone size as missing; the rest say once, few, many or name a class of expanded clone.

CDR3 | DNA | J | V | D | size
CASSPPLDRDLAFF | TGTGCCAGCTCACCACCCCTGGACAGGGACCTAGCTTTCTTT | TRBJ1-1 | TRBV18 | TRBD1 | NA
CASSTRTENYEQYF | TGTGCCAGCAGCACCCGGACAGAGAACTACGAGCAGTACTTC | TRBJ2-7 | TRBV5-4 | NA | NA
CASSSDPGAEAFF | TGCGCCAGCAGTTCTGATCCGGGGGCTGAAGCTTTCTTT | TRBJ1-1 | TRBV5-1 | NA | few
CASSRTGSLYEQYF | TGTGCCAGTAGCAGGACAGGAAGCCTCTACGAGCAGTACTTC | TRBJ2-7 | TRBV19 | TRBD1 | few
CASSPQTGAYEQYF | TGTGCCAGCAGCCCGCAGACAGGGGCCTACGAGCAGTACTTC | TRBJ2-7 | TRBV7-2 | TRBD1 | NA
CASSATGSYNEQFF | TGTGCCAGCAGTGCGACGGGTTCCTACAATGAGCAGTTCTTC | TRBJ2-1 | TRBV27 | NA | NA
CASSKSGVTDTQYF | TGTGCCAGTAGTAAATCCGGGGTCACAGATACGCAGTATTTT | TRBJ2-3 | TRBV19 | NA | few
CASSPGVGPYLYQPQHF | TGCGCCAGCAGCCCAGGGGTTGGTCCCTACTTATATCAGCCCCAGCATTTT | TRBJ1-5 | TRBV4-1 | NA | few
CAWSVYRTSGYPYEQYF | TGTGCCTGGAGTGTATACCGGACTAGCGGTTACCCCTACGAGCAGTACTTC | TRBJ2-7 | TRBV30 | TRBD2 | few
CASSPTPGTGLSKLFF | TGTGCCAGCAGTCCAACCCCCGGGACAGGGTTATCCAAACTGTTTTTT | TRBJ1-4 | TRBV27 | TRBD1 | NA
CSATGTGDEKLFF | TGCAGCGCGACCGGGACAGGGGATGAAAAACTGTTTTTT | TRBJ1-4 | TRBV29-1 | TRBD1 | NA
CASSSPEGDQPQHF | TGTGCCAGCTCATCTCCAGAAGGAGATCAGCCCCAGCATTTT | TRBJ1-5 | TRBV18 | NA | NA
CASSYLDRTYNEQFF | TGTGCCAGCAGTTACCTGGACAGGACCTACAATGAGCAGTTCTTC | TRBJ2-1 | TRBV6-5 | TRBD1 | few
CSVGGENIQYF | TGCAGCGTCGGGGGGGAAAACATTCAGTACTTC | TRBJ2-4 | TRBV29-1 | TRBD2 | NA
CASSAGQGGETQYF | TGCGCCAGCAGCGCGGGACAGGGCGGAGAGACCCAGTACTTC | TRBJ2-5 | TRBV5-1 | TRBD1 | few
CASSQEAPSGGETQYF | TGCGCCAGCAGCCAAGAAGCTCCTAGCGGAGGGGAGACCCAGTACTTC | TRBJ2-5 | TRBV4-1 | TRBD2 | NA
CASSVAAERHTIYF | TGTGCCAGCAGCGTAGCGGCAGAGCGACACACCATATATTTT | TRBJ1-3 | TRBV9 | NA | NA
CASSVGQAIETQYF | TGTGCCAGCAGCGTAGGTCAGGCTATCGAGACCCAGTACTTC | TRBJ2-5 | TRBV9 | NA | few
CASTKDRVGEQYF | TGTGCCAGCACCAAGGACAGGGTAGGCGAGCAGTACTTC | TRBJ2-7 | TRBV7-2 | TRBD1 | few
CASSAGPTDTQYF | TGTGCCAGCAGCGCGGGACCCACAGATACGCAGTATTTT | TRBJ2-3 | TRBV6-1 | NA | NA
CASRMTSGYNEQYF | TGTGCCAGCAGGATGACTAGCGGGTACAACGAGCAGTACTTC | TRBJ2-7 | TRBV2 | TRBD2 | few
CASSAGSGRQYF | TGTGCCAGCAGCGCAGGTTCTGGGAGGCAGTACTTC | TRBJ2-7 | TRBV9 | NA | few
CASSLNPSGRGETQYF | TGTGCCAGCAGCTTAAATCCTAGCGGGAGGGGAGAGACCCAGTACTTC | TRBJ2-5 | TRBV7-3 | TRBD2 | NA
CASSVPLAGGPETQYF | TGTGCCAGCAGCGTCCCCCTAGCGGGGGGGCCGGAGACCCAGTACTTC | TRBJ2-5 | TRBV5-4 | TRBD2 | few
CASTRLLGAGNEKLFF | TGTGCCAGCACTCGACTCCTTGGGGCTGGTAATGAAAAACTGTTTTTT | TRBJ1-4 | TRBV7-9 | NA | few
CASSSPGGATYEQYF | TGTGCCAGCAGCTCCCCGGGAGGGGCGACCTACGAGCAGTACTTC | TRBJ2-7 | TRBV7-9 | TRBD2 | NA
CASGLPRDNKWDYGYTF | TGTGCTAGTGGTTTGCCCCGGGACAACAAATGGGACTATGGCTACACCTTC | TRBJ1-2 | TRBV12-5 | NA | NA
CAGGADITGELFF | TGTGCCGGCGGCGCAGATATCACCGGGGAGCTGTTTTTT | TRBJ2-2 | TRBV19 | NA | NA
CASSQQGSGYTF | TGTGCCAGCAGTCAACAGGGAAGTGGCTACACCTTC | TRBJ1-2 | TRBV28 | NA | NA
CASSLMGQGSHNEQFF | TGTGCCAGCAGTTTAATGGGACAGGGATCCCACAATGAGCAGTTCTTC | TRBJ2-1 | TRBV28 | TRBD1 | few
CASSPPRRNYEQYF | TGTGCCAGCAGCCCCCCGAGGAGGAACTACGAGCAGTACTTC | TRBJ2-7 | TRBV7-2 | NA | few
CASSEQGPYEQYF | TGTGCCAGCAGTGAACAGGGCCCCTACGAGCAGTACTTC | TRBJ2-7 | TRBV25-1 | NA | few
CAWRNRGGYTF | TGTGCCTGGAGAAACAGGGGTGGCTACACCTTC | TRBJ1-2 | TRBV30 | TRBD1 | few
CASRRFRLGSGANVLTF | TGTGCCAGCAGGCGGTTTCGCTTAGGCTCTGGGGCCAACGTCCTGACTTTC | TRBJ2-6 | TRBV28 | NA | few
CASSWGQAGEQYF | TGCGCCAGCAGCTGGGGACAGGCGGGAGAGCAGTACTTC | TRBJ2-7 | TRBV5-1 | TRBD1 | few
CASSWTGSDTQYF | TGTGCCAGCTCTTGGACAGGGTCAGATACGCAGTATTTT | TRBJ2-3 | TRBV18 | TRBD1 | NA
CASSPPGSGNTIYF | TGTGCCAGCAGTCCTCCGGGGTCTGGAAACACCATATATTTT | TRBJ1-3 | TRBV9 | NA | NA
CSVVPRDRGTEAFF | TGCAGCGTTGTGCCAAGGGACAGGGGCACTGAAGCTTTCTTT | TRBJ1-1 | TRBV29-1 | TRBD1 | few
CASSYQVMNTEAFF | TGTGCCAGCAGCTATCAGGTGATGAACACTGAAGCTTTCTTT | TRBJ1-1 | TRBV5-4 | NA | NA
CASSLNPGVTTEAFF | TGTGCCAGCAGCTTAAATCCGGGGGTGACCACTGAAGCTTTCTTT | TRBJ1-1 | TRBV7-3 | NA | few
CASSDIGFPGKSTDTQYF | TGTGCCAGCAGTGACATAGGGTTCCCAGGGAAAAGCACAGATACGCAGTATTTT | TRBJ2-3 | TRBV25-1 | NA | NA
CASSPAPRQGPYEQYF | TGTGCCAGCTCACCCGCGCCCCGGCAGGGGCCCTACGAGCAGTACTTC | TRBJ2-7 | TRBV18 | NA | few